This entry lists 11 T cell receptor beta chains sequenced from one sample in a study of blood T cell repertoires in COVID-19. TCRdb's copy holds only in-frame clones and misses some; the assay was immunoSEQ multiplex PCR. The table has 200,000 to 250,000 clones, less than 85% seen once. The material sequenced was peripheral blood. All receptors come from a woman between 70 and 85 years old with acute or convalescent COVID-19.

The chain is built from TRBV2 and TRBJ1-4; D perhaps matches TRBD1 (5 bases). Trimming took 6 bases from V and 4 from J, leaving 15 bases between them. The CDR3 consists of 15 residues. CDR1 is SNHLY and CDR2 is FYNNEI in the germline V gene. CDR3 DNA sequence: TGTGCCAGCAGGGCGACGAGGCAGGGTAATGAAAAACTGTTTTTT. Translated: CASRATRQGNEKLFF.

V usage is TRBV19 and J usage is TRBJ1-1, with a tentative D call TRBD1 (6 bases). V lost 7 bases and J 5 bases, leaving 17 bases between the germline ends. Germline V gene lookup returns CDR1 LNHDA and CDR2 SQIVND (reference sequence). The CDR3 contains 14 residues. The CDR3 is CASTQRGGGTEAFF. CDR3 DNA: TGTGCCAGTACCCAGAGAGGGGGAGGGACTGAAGCTTTCTTT.

This clone was picked up one time. The genes are TRBV6-5 and TRBJ1-6, with TRBD1 matching 10 bases. The CDR3 has 14 amino acids. CDR1 is MNHEY and CDR2 is SVGAGI in the germline V gene. Trimming removed 6 bases from V and 9 bases from J; junction bases left unmatched: 5. This chain's CDR3 is CASRAGQGGSPLHF. CDR3 nucleotide sequence: TGTGCCAGCAGGGCCGGACAGGGGGGTTCACCCCTCCACTTT.

This clone turned up a few times. The rearrangement joins TRBV6-5 to TRBJ2-7, with D perhaps TRBD2 (6 bases). CDR1 MNHEY and CDR2 SVGAGI come from the germline V gene. V shed 0 bases and J shed 2 bases, with 8 bases lying between them. The CDR3 has 14 amino acids. The CDR3 is CASSYSRGTYEQYF. The CDR3 coding sequence is TGTGCCAGCAGTTACTCACGGGGGACCTACGAGCAGTACTTC.

The gene calls are TRBV13 and TRBJ1-1; D unclear. The CDR3 contains 16 residues. V lost 5 bases and J 1 base, leaving 17 bases between the germline ends. The germline CDR1 and CDR2 sequences are PRHDT and FYEKMQ (reference sequence). The CDR3 spells CASSPGRGEGNTEAFF. The CDR3 coding sequence is TGTGCCAGCAGCCCGGGCCGGGGTGAGGGGAACACTGAAGCTTTCTTT.

This chain links TRBV11-3 with TRBJ1-5; 8 nucleotides agree with TRBD1. The germline CDR1 and CDR2 sequences are SGHNT and YENEEA. V was clipped by 3 bases and J by 2 bases; unmatched bases: 9. The CDR3 sequence is 17 residues long. CDR3 in DNA: TGTGCCAGCAGCTTGGAGGACAGGGAGGTTTGCAATCAGCCCCAGCATTTT. It yields the protein CASSLEDREVCNQPQHF.

The chain carries TRBV6-5 and TRBJ2-3; the match to TRBD2 covers 12 bases. Looked up from germline, CDR1 is MNHEY and CDR2 is SVGAGI. This CDR3 is built from 15 residues. The V segment lost 7 bases and the J segment 4 bases; nucleotides outside the gene matches: 6. The CDR3 region is CASILAGGGADTQYF. CDR3 bases: TGTGCCAGCATACTAGCGGGAGGTGGGGCAGATACGCAGTATTTT.

Only a few counts were recorded for this clone. This chain uses TRBV19 with TRBJ1-1; 9 bases are a match to TRBD1. Germline V gene lookup returns CDR1 LNHDA and CDR2 SQIVND (reference sequence). CDR3 length equals 15 residues. V trimming: 5 bases; J trimming: 5 bases; junction bases outside the gene matches: 9. CDR3 DNA sequence: TGTGCCAGTAGTGGAAGACAGGGGGTCGGGACTGAAGCTTTCTTT. This encodes CASSGRQGVGTEAFF.

The chain couples TRBV6-5 to TRBJ1-6, with D possibly matching TRBD1 (6 bases). The CDR3 is made up of 14 amino acids. Trimming took off 2 bases at V and 7 bases at J, with 9 bases between the two ends. Germline values: CDR1 MNHEY, CDR2 SVGAGI. The chain's CDR3 is CASSYRGANSPLHF. CDR3 DNA: TGTGCCAGCAGTTACCGGGGGGCGAATTCACCCCTCCACTTT.

This clone was counted once. This chain joins TRBV9 and TRBJ2-5; possibly TRBD2 for D (5 bases). The CDR3 consists of 14 residues. Trimming took 2 bases from V and 5 from J, leaving 13 bases between them. Looked up from germline, CDR1 is SGDLS and CDR2 is YYNGEE. CDR3 loop: CASSVNSREETQYF. Here the CDR3 DNA reads TGTGCCAGCAGCGTTAACTCGAGGGAGGAGACCCAGTACTTC.

The chain employs TRBV29-1 and TRBJ1-3; D possibly corresponds to TRBD1 (6 bases). Trimming took 0 bases from V and 4 from J, leaving 16 bases between them. The CDR3 runs to 16 residues. Germline V CDR1 and CDR2: SQVTM, ANQGSEA. CDR3 bases: TGCAGCGTTGAAGATGGCAGGGGAGCTCTCGGAAACACCATATATTTT. Translating it yields CSVEDGRGALGNTIYF. Looking up the rest from reference TRBV29-1 and TRBJ1-3 gives the full variable domain: SAVISQKPSRDICQRGTSLTIQCQVDSQVTMMFWYRQQPGQSLTLIATANQGSEATYESGFVIDKFPISRPNLTFSTLTVSNMSPEDSSIYLCSVEDGRGALGNTIYFGEGSWLTVV.